The TCR beta chain described here comes from a study of cytomegalovirus exposure and HLA in healthy donors (dated by TCRdb to the late 2010s). As for the study more broadly: An earlier analysis of some 550 of the donors reported approximately 300 Gb of sequence data and 117 million unique TCR beta sequences from about 200 million T cells. Roughly 290 gigabases of sequencing data and around 88 million unique TCR sequences made up an early release that covered over 550 HLA-typed donors. Of the 300 to 500 genotyped donors, approximately 80% were placed in the genetic ancestry cluster associated with self-reported Caucasian donors. The study was designed to test whether signatures of past pathogen exposure could be identified by cataloging public T cell receptors. The study profiled the T cell repertoires of hundreds of subjects by immunosequencing and related them to cytomegalovirus serostatus. A separate validation cohort of about 110 different subjects was used in addition to the roughly 640-subject first cohort. To predict cytomegalovirus infection status, the study brought together high-throughput TCR immunosequencing, statistical association of individual TCRs with disease status, and machine learning. To study patterns of TCR occurrence, a later analysis re-analyzed previously published TCR beta repertoires from under 750 donors and added high-resolution HLA genotyping. In the later analysis, no new phenotypic data were used to find candidate immune exposures; instead, reliance was placed on TCR beta sequences and their occurrence across donors. To decide whether each TCR beta V gene segment behaved as functional or pseudogenic, an earlier analysis of some 580 of the donors relied on high-throughput TCR beta sequencing. Alongside the repertoire data, information on donor age, sex, ethnicity and CMV serostatus was compiled. A later genetic analysis used genome-wide SNP genotypes for about three fifths of the roughly 700 donors, treating that subset as a discovery cohort. All discovery cohort repertoires had been generated on a single sequencing platform. Class I and class II HLA loci were covered by the typing at four-digit resolution. Typing coverage differed by locus: A, B, C, DRB1 and DQB1 were typed in roughly 629-640 donors, DQA1 in approximately 520, DPA1 in around 610, and DPB1 in just under 490. Roughly five DR-DQ haplotypes were handled as single units for association and clustering because linkage in the cohort was strong. Across about 380 genotyped donors of the cohort, an average of about 220,000 unique TCR beta nucleotide sequences per donor were sequenced, and roughly 20% of those sequences were non-productive. Overall study outcomes, separate from this receptor: Because HLA typing was missing for some donors at each locus, association tests included only the typed subset. In vitro tests confirmed that a few of the cytomegalovirus-associated TCR beta chains recognize cytomegalovirus antigens. In a later genetic analysis, a missense DCLRE1C variant was associated with V-gene and J-gene trimming of TCR beta chains, and the association was replicated in an independent cohort. According to a later genetic analysis, donors in an Asian-associated ancestry cluster had fewer N-insertions in productive TCRs than the roughly 700-donor mean. The presence/absence analyses assumed that sequencing depth was roughly uniform across donors, and that assumption may not be true. In both the original and validation cohorts, the classifier was reported to diagnose cytomegalovirus status with high specificity and sensitivity. CMV serostatus was the only immune exposure information available for the cohort. Most CMV-associated TCR beta chains appeared to be HLA-restricted in a later analysis, and the HLA associations seemed to be driven largely by CMV exposure. A total of 150 to 200 TCR beta chains were listed by the study as associated with cytomegalovirus. Some IMGT-functional V segments, including TRBV6-2 and TRBV6-3, could not be distinguished by the 87-base-pair reads and were therefore excluded. In an earlier analysis of approximately 590 of the donors, most TCR beta V segments appeared in productive rearrangements about 90% or about 30% of the time, broadly matching IMGT annotations. Linkage disequilibrium might explain the correlated functional status among segregating V segments, but an unknown experimental factor could not be ruled out. Strong co-occurrence of HLA alleles, especially DR and DQ, made assigning TCR associations to individual alleles difficult. According to a later analysis, parvovirus B19, influenza, CMV and Epstein-Barr virus appeared linked to several top co-occurrence clusters. A later analysis found that TCR association rates varied across HLA loci, with DRB1 alleles showing the most associated TCRs and HLA-C alleles the fewest. Because counts were too low, more than 15 rarely observed V segments, including chromosome 9 orphons, were left out of the earlier analysis of 500 to 750 of the donors. A further reported finding was that TCR beta sequences accurately predicted the HLA-A and HLA-B alleles for most subjects in the first cohort. The sequencing pipeline was judged likely to have produced a cluster of highly shared sequence variants as a technical artifact. A later analysis associated 16,951 TCR beta sequences with specific HLA alleles at a false discovery rate of 0.05. Only TCR beta chains were sequenced in this cohort, and the absence of alpha or paired-chain data limited detectable features. Most TCR sequences were observed very rarely across donors, whereas some public TCRs were present in many individuals. According to the authors, the approach could potentially be generalized to other disease states and immunological phenotypes. A later analysis found that HLA-associated TCR beta chains were more clonally expanded and had lower generation probabilities than equally common non-associated chains.

The cohort consisted of hundreds of healthy bone marrow donors. All cohort members were sampled while nominally healthy, although unrecorded immune exposures were likely present. The donor tested CMV seropositive and was one of the 289 seropositive cohort members. A peripheral blood sample was provided by each donor, and peripheral blood mononuclear cells were used for TCR beta sequencing. The Qiagen DNeasy Blood Extraction Kit was used to extract genomic DNA from the blood cell samples. Library construction relied on the immunoSEQ multiplex PCR assay. For the multiplex PCR, a mixture combining 60 forward primers for TCR Vbeta segments and 13 reverse primers for TCR Jbeta segments was used. Amplification of the CDR3 region of rearranged TCR beta genes was performed with a multiplex PCR assay on genomic DNA. The Illumina HiSeq System was used to sequence the amplified TCR beta libraries as 87-base-pair reads. Turning to the authors' computational methods: A later analysis tallied 80 million to 95 million unique TCR beta chains across the 666 repertoires, and approximately 9.9 million of those chains were shared by two or more donors. A nearest-neighbor algorithm error-corrected the raw reads and collapsed the reads into unique sequences, merging closely related sequences to remove PCR and sequencing errors. Alignment of CDR3 sequences to IMGT reference sequences was used to assign V, D and J gene segments. Each retained sequence needed at least a six-nucleotide match to both a V gene segment and a J gene segment. Rearrangements were called productive when the CDR3 lacked stop codons and stayed in frame with V and J; all others were non-productive. Following IMGT convention, CDR3 was defined as the stretch from the second conserved V-encoded cysteine up to the conserved J-encoded phenylalanine. In an earlier analysis of approximately 500 of the donors, sequences lacking an unambiguous match to a single V gene segment were excluded. In an earlier analysis of about 590 of the donors, a V segment was called functional when productive rearrangements were above 56.7%, and segregating when the standard deviation between donors exceeded 5%. A statistical classification framework was developed to diagnose cytomegalovirus status using the catalog of TCR beta chain sequences. In a later analysis, V and J genes were assigned by comparing TCR nucleotide sequences against IMGT/GENE-DB human TR gene sequences. A later analysis assigned CDR3 sequences and most-parsimonious VDJ recombination scenarios with the TCRdist pipeline. A later analysis defined each TCR beta chain by its CDR3 amino acid sequence plus V-gene family, and excluded reads lacking a unique V-gene family. A later analysis removed nearly 600 highly shared, low-generation-probability nucleotide sequences to deal with suspected cross-contamination and a sequencing artifact. For each public chain, a later analysis derived a clonal expansion index from normalized ranks of inferred template counts within each repertoire. In a later analysis, generation probabilities were computed with a VDJ recombination model fitted to out-of-frame rearrangements, and the resulting probabilities were checked against IGoR. In a later analysis, hypergeometric tests were used to score TCR-TCR, TCR-HLA and TCR-CMV co-occurrence, with a repertoire-size bias correction applied to TCR pairs. To estimate false discovery rates, a later analysis permuted the HLA or CMV assignments 20 times. In a later analysis, co-occurring TCRs were grouped using DBSCAN, and TCRdist sequence similarity was added for clustering within HLA-allele-positive subsets. For co-occurrence clustering, repertoires with fewer than 30,000 or more than 120,000 public chains were excluded, along with four or five repertoires with anomalous nucleotide sharing. Entries here come from immuneACCESS through TCRdb and include only in-frame sequences with V and J called. Some clones fail to appear in such tables; in the studies checked, an unresolved V gene covers under half of the shortfall, and the cause of the remainder is unknown. The V and J calls and clone size were taken over from that table, and D and trimming were inferred from the DNA. The sample yields roughly 120,000 clones; over 65% were counted once. The ten largest clones capture around a tenth of the sample.

Looking up the germline V gene (reference sequence) yields CDR1 MNHEY and CDR2 SMNVEV. Including the terminal cysteine and phenylalanine, the CDR3 comprises 14 residues. The kept DNA is CDR3 alone, 42 bases in frame from the first base. Turning to this clone: What antigen it recognizes has not been identified. At one of its ends the junction is not consistent with the germline gene, which may arise from a read error.

The clonotype was recovered from a woman in her forties or fifties in good health and CMV-seropositive. What was sequenced was PBMCs. The chain uses TRBV27 and TRBJ1-6; 7 bases in the junction line up with TRBD1. The CDR3 region has the sequence CARSTGEDNSPLRF. The nucleotide sequence reads TGTGCCAGGTCAACAGGGGAGGATAATTCACCCCTCCGCTTT.